This TCR beta chain derives from a study of cytomegalovirus exposure and HLA in healthy donors. As for the study in general: Earlier sequencing of approximately 180 million T cells yielded 100 million to 120 million unique TCR beta sequences. Study-wide points: A likely sequencing artifact accounted for one observed cluster of highly shared sequence variants. Upon later analysis, HLA-associated TCR beta chains proved more clonally expanded than other, equally common chains.

This CDR3 region has 14 residues. V dropped 0 bases and J dropped 0 bases, with 5 bases sitting between them. The germline gives CDR1 SGHRS, CDR2 YFSETQ. Primers included in the PCR were 60 Vbeta and 13 Jbeta primers. Method: immunoSEQ multiplex PCR; TCRdb's copy keeps in-frame clones and lacks some. The sample has approximately 150,000 clones; 60% to 80% are singletons. As to this clone: Its antigen is not identified.

Each donor's status was that of a healthy bone marrow donor. The source is a female donor in good health and CMV-seronegative. The sample was PBMCs. The chain has TRBV5-1 and TRBJ2-3; D gene unclear. This chain's CDR3 is CASSLAGSTDTQYF. The CDR3 nucleotides read TGCGCCAGCAGCTTGGCCGGGAGCACAGATACGCAGTATTTT. Complete variable domain (other parts from reference TRBV5-1 and TRBJ2-3): KAGVTQTPRYLIKTRGQQVTLSCSPISGHRSVSWYQQTPGQGLQFLFEYFSETQRNKGNFPGRFSGRQFSNSRSEMNVSTLELGDSALYLCASSLAGSTDTQYFGPGTRLTVL.